What follows describes a single T cell receptor beta chain. Antigen: not known. Method: immunoSEQ multiplex PCR; TCRdb's copy keeps in-frame clones and lacks some. This table has 25,000 to 30,000 clones, about four fifths appearing once. This sample is part of a study of T cells in localized non-small cell lung cancer. Study-level points and caveats: The study detected a median around 57 of the top 100 tumor clones in adjacent lung.

CDR1 and CDR2 from the germline V gene are LGHNA and YNFKEQ. This CDR3 spans 13 amino acids. V lost 0 bases and J lost 5, with 7 bases in between. The chain has TRBV4-2 and TRBJ2-5; D gene uncertain. This sample comprised peripheral blood mononuclear cells, obtained before any cancer treatment. This TCR came from a man aged 40-75 years with stage III lung adenocarcinoma. In DNA form, the CDR3 reads TGTGCCAGCAGCCAAGAAAGGACCGAGACCCAGTACTTC. Residues: CASSQERTETQYF.